These T cell receptor beta chains were read from a single sample in a study of blood T cell repertoires in COVID-19. Profiled with immunoSEQ multiplex PCR; TCRdb holds only in-frame clones, not every one. The data show almost 350,000 clones, approximately 90% seen once. Sequenced: peripheral blood. These receptors were taken from a woman aged 60-75 years with COVID-19, enrolled during active disease. CDR3s include the opening cysteine and the closing phenylalanine or tryptophan. Fields, in order: clone size, D gene, V gene, J gene, CDR3 DNA, CDR3 protein. D genes are given only for firm matches. Only part of the rows carry a size: once, few, many, or a class if the clone is expanded.

-	TRBD2	TRBV2	TRBJ2-3	TGTGCCAGCAGTGAAGAGGGTAGCGGGGGGGCCGAGCAGTATTTT	CASSEEGSGGAEQYF
-	TRBD1	TRBV7-9	TRBJ2-7	TGTGCCAGCAGCTTAGAGACAGGGGTCTCCGAGCAGTACTTC	CASSLETGVSEQYF
-	-	TRBV12-3/TRBV12-4	TRBJ1-3	TGTGCCAGCAGTCTCCGACAGGGAAACACCATATATTTT	CASSLRQGNTIYF
-	-	TRBV25-1	TRBJ2-5	TGTGCCAGCAGTGAAGGGGGGGCAAGTCGAACCCAAGAGACCCAGTACTTC	CASSEGGASRTQETQYF
-	TRBD1	TRBV6-4	TRBJ2-2	TGTGCCAGCCGGGACACAGGGGGCCCCGGGGAGCTGTTTTTT	CASRDTGGPGELFF
-	TRBD1	TRBV7-3	TRBJ1-1	TGTGCCAGCAGCTTAACAGGGGGCGGCACTGAAGCTTTCTTT	CASSLTGGGTEAFF
-	TRBD1	TRBV2	TRBJ1-4	TGTGCCAGCAGTGCCGGTAGGGGGACAGGGAGTGAAAAACTGTTTTTT	CASSAGRGTGSEKLFF
-	-	TRBV30	TRBJ1-5	TGTGCCTGGTCGAGGGAGAATAACGATCAGCCCCAGCATTTT	CAWSRENNDQPQHF
once	TRBD2	TRBV18	TRBJ2-5	TGTGCCAGCTCACCTCTAGCGGGGAGAGACCAAGAGACCCAGTACTTC	CASSPLAGRDQETQYF
-	-	TRBV15	TRBJ2-3	TGTGCCACCCCCTGGGGGCTCACAGATACGCAGTATTTT	CATPWGLTDTQYF
once	TRBD1	TRBV7-8	TRBJ1-5	TGTGCCAGCAGACCATATCCGGGACAGGGTCGCAATCAGCCCCAGCATTTT	CASRPYPGQGRNQPQHF
-	TRBD2	TRBV6-6	TRBJ2-3	TGTGCCAGCAGTTCCCCGGGGGGTGCCCGGACAGATACGCAGTATTTT	CASSSPGGARTDTQYF
-	-	TRBV7-8	TRBJ1-3	TGTGCCAGCAGTACTTTTACCCTCTCCCGCGGAAACACCATATATTTT	CASSTFTLSRGNTIYF
-	TRBD1	TRBV30	TRBJ1-5	TGTGCCTGTAATATTGGACAGGGAGGACAGCCCCAGCATTTT	CACNIGQGGQPQHF
-	-	TRBV2	TRBJ2-2	TGTGCCTCAAGAGGGCTAGCGAGTAACACCGGGGAGCTGTTTTTT	CASRGLASNTGELFF
once	TRBD2	TRBV2	TRBJ2-1	TGTGCCAGCAGTCCCTTAGCGGGGGGGCGGTTAAATGAGCAGTTCTTC	CASSPLAGGRLNEQFF
-	-	TRBV4-1	TRBJ1-3	TGCGCCAGCAGCCAACCTCTCATCGGGATTTCTGGAAACACCATATATTTT	CASSQPLIGISGNTIYF
-	-	TRBV7-9	TRBJ1-1	TGTGCCAGCAGAGCTCAGAACACTGAAGCTTTCTTT	CASRAQNTEAFF
-	-	TRBV6-5	TRBJ1-2	TGTGCCAGCATCAGCGGGGTCCGCGGCTACACCTTC	CASISGVRGYTF
-	TRBD1	TRBV10-2	TRBJ1-6	TGCGCCAGCAGTGAGTTGGACAGGGACTCGTATTCACCCCTCCACTTT	CASSELDRDSYSPLHF
-	-	TRBV5-1	TRBJ2-3	TGCGCCAGCAGCCTTACAGATACGCAGTATTTT	CASSLTDTQYF
-	-	TRBV28	TRBJ1-6	TGTGCCAGCAGTTCACAGGGTGGCTATAATTCACCCCTCCACTTT	CASSSQGGYNSPLHF
-	-	TRBV5-4	TRBJ1-3	TGTGCCAGCAGCTTTGGCGGCTCCGGATTAACTGGAAACACCATATATTTT	CASSFGGSGLTGNTIYF
-	-	TRBV6-6	TRBJ2-1	TGTGCCACCATAGCGGTGAGCTCCTACAATGAGCAGTTCTTC	CATIAVSSYNEQFF
few	-	TRBV3-1/TRBV3-2	TRBJ1-6	TGTGCCAGCAGCCAGACAGAGTATAATTCACCCCTCCACTTT	CASSQTEYNSPLHF
-	TRBD1	TRBV11-3	TRBJ2-1	TGTGCCAGCAGCGTCAGACAGGGACCTTACAATGAGCAGTTCTTC	CASSVRQGPYNEQFF
-	-	TRBV5-1	TRBJ1-5	TGCGCCAGCAGCGTAAATAGCAATCAGCCCCAGCATTTT	CASSVNSNQPQHF
-	-	TRBV9	TRBJ1-2	TGTGCCAGCAGCCCAGGGAATGTATTCTATGGCTACACCTTC	CASSPGNVFYGYTF
-	TRBD1	TRBV12-3/TRBV12-4	TRBJ1-1	TGTGCCAGCAGGAAGACAGGGAGGAATGAAGCTTTCTTT	CASRKTGRNEAFF
-	-	TRBV27	TRBJ1-1	TGTGCCAGCAGTTTCGGTGTCGGGTACACTGAAGCTTTCTTT	CASSFGVGYTEAFF
-	TRBD1	TRBV24-1	TRBJ1-2	TGTGCCACCAGTGAGGGGGACAGCAGCTATGGCTACACCTTC	CATSEGDSSYGYTF
-	-	TRBV30	TRBJ1-5	TGTGCCTGGAGTGCAGATAGCAATCAGCCCCAGCATTTT	CAWSADSNQPQHF
-	TRBD1	TRBV10-3	TRBJ2-6	TGTGCCATCAGTGGAAAAACTGACAGGGGAAACGCTGGGGCCAACGTCCTGACTTTC	CAISGKTDRGNAGANVLTF
-	TRBD1	TRBV20-1	TRBJ1-2	TGCAGTGCTAGTAGGACAGGGTCTAACTATGGCTACACCTTC	CSASRTGSNYGYTF
-	-	TRBV24-1	TRBJ1-1	TGTGCCACCGGAGACAGGAGCACTGAAGCTTTCTTT	CATGDRSTEAFF
-	TRBD1	TRBV2	TRBJ1-2	TGTGCCAGCAGTTACGACAGGGAGGATGGCTACACCTTC	CASSYDREDGYTF
-	-	TRBV10-3	TRBJ1-1	TGTGCCATCAGTTCAGGGAACACTGAAGCTTTCTTT	CAISSGNTEAFF
-	-	TRBV5-1	TRBJ2-7	TGCGCCAGCAGCTTGGAGCAGGGATCCTACGAGCAGTACTTC	CASSLEQGSYEQYF
few	TRBD1	TRBV2	TRBJ2-7	TGTGCCAGCAGCCACCGGGACAGGGTCTTCGAGCAGTACTTC	CASSHRDRVFEQYF
-	-	TRBV7-6	TRBJ2-7	TGTGCCAGCAGCTTAGGCAGGGGGCGCGGGGGCGAGCAGTACTTC	CASSLGRGRGGEQYF
-	-	TRBV6-5	TRBJ2-4	TGTGCCAGCACGGACACGGCCAAAAACATTCAGTACTTC	CASTDTAKNIQYF
-	-	TRBV27	TRBJ1-1	TGTGCCAGCAGTTTATCGGGGTTAGGGACACGGCACACTGAAGCTTTCTTT	CASSLSGLGTRHTEAFF
-	-	TRBV18	TRBJ2-3	TGTGCCAGCTCACCAGAGGGAGGCACAGATACGCAGTATTTT	CASSPEGGTDTQYF
once	TRBD2	TRBV9	TRBJ2-1	TGTGCCAGCAGCGTTGGACTAGGCTCTGTCGATGAGCAGTTCTTC	CASSVGLGSVDEQFF
-	-	TRBV30	TRBJ2-3	TGTGCCTGGAGTAAGGGCGCCCGGGAACCAAGAAGCACAGATACGCAGTATTTT	CAWSKGAREPRSTDTQYF
-	TRBD1	TRBV7-2	TRBJ1-5	TGTGCCAGCAGTCATGGACAGGAGATAAATCAGCCCCAGCATTTT	CASSHGQEINQPQHF
-	TRBD1	TRBV5-8	TRBJ2-3	TGTGCCAGCAGACTCCCACTCTATTCCGGGACAGGGGATGTAGATACGCAGTATTTT	CASRLPLYSGTGDVDTQYF
once	-	TRBV6-4	TRBJ2-2	TGTGCCAGCAGTCGTAGGGGAGGAACCGGGGAGCTGTTTTTT	CASSRRGGTGELFF